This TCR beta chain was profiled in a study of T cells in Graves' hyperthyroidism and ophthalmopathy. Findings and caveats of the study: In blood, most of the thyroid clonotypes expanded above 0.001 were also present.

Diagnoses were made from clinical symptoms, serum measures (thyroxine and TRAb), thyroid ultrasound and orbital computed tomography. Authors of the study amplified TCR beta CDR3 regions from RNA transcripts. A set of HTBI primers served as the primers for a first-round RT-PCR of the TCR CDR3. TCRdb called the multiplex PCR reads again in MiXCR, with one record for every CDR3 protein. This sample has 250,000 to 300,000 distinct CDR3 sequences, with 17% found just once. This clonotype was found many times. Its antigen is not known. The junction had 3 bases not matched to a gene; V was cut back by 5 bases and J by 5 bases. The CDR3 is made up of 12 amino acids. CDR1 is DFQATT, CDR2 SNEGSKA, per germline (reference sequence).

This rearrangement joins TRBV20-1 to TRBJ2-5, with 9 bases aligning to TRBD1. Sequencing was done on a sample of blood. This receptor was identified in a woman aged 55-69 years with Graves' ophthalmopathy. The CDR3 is CSAWTGVETQYF. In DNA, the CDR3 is TGCAGTGCTTGGACAGGGGTGGAGACCCAGTACTTC.